This T cell receptor (beta chain) stems from a study of Ad26.COV2.S vaccination and SARS-CoV-2 variants. From germline, CDR1 is SEHNR and CDR2 FQNEAQ (reference sequence). V was cut by 4 bases and J by 2 bases, with 14 bases left in between. CDR3 size: 16 residues. To note about this clone: What it recognizes is unknown.

Overall study results and limits: Placebo recipients showed lower spike-specific TCR breadth than vaccinees.

Produced via immunoSEQ multiplex PCR; TCRdb's table is partial and in-frame only. This sample has 300,000 to 450,000 clones, with 92% found just once. The sequence was obtained from a human donor who had recovered from COVID-19. This sequence joins TRBV7-9 and TRBJ1-4, with D tentatively TRBD1 (6 bases). Here the sequenced sample was peripheral blood, taken after recovery from COVID-19. The DNA of the CDR3 is TGTGCCAGCAGCTCACAGGGCCCTGAGACTAATGAAAAACTGTTTTTT. Encoded protein: CASSSQGPETNEKLFF.